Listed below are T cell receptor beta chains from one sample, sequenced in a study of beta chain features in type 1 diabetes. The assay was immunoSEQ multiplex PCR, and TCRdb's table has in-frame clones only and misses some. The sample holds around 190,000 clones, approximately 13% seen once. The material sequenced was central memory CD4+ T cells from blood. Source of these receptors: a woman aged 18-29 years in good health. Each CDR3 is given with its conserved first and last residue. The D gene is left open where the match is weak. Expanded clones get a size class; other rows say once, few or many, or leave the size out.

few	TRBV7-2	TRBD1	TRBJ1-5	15	CASSRRTGSNQPQHF	TGTGCCAGCAGCCGCCGGACAGGGAGCAATCAGCCCCAGCATTTT
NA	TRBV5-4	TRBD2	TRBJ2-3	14	CASSSAGVLDTQYF	TGTGCCAGCAGCTCAGCGGGAGTCCTGGATACGCAGTATTTT
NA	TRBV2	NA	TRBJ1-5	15	CASNPQKHSNQPQHF	TGTGCCAGCAATCCACAGAAACATAGCAATCAGCCCCAGCATTTT
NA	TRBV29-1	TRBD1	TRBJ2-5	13	CSVDRGRQETQYF	TGCAGCGTAGACAGGGGACGACAAGAGACCCAGTACTTC
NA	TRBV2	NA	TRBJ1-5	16	CASSAQGRNSNQPQHF	TGTGCCAGCAGCGCACAGGGTCGTAACAGCAATCAGCCCCAGCATTTT
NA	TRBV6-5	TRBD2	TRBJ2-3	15	CASSFSGRVTDTQYF	TGTGCCAGCAGCTTTAGCGGGAGGGTGACAGATACGCAGTATTTT
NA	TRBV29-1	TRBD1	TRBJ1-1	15	CSVEGRGQGDRRAFF	TGCAGCGTTGAAGGTAGGGGACAGGGGGACCGGCGCGCTTTCTTT
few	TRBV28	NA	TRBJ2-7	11	CASSSRQNSYF	TGTGCCAGCAGTTCCCGACAGAACTCGTACTTC
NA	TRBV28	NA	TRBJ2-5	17	CASSLGSPFTISQRWDF	TGTGCCAGCAGTTTGGGTTCCCCTTTTACTATTTCCCAGCGGTGGGACTTC
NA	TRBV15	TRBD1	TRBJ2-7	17	CATSRDKGTGLTYEQYF	TGTGCCACCAGCAGAGATAAGGGGACAGGCCTGACCTACGAGCAGTACTTC
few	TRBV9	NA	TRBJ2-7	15	CASSPQGRGTYEQYF	TGTGCCAGCAGCCCCCAAGGAAGGGGGACCTACGAGCAGTACTTC
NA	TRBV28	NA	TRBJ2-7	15	CATVKQGEGSYEQYF	TGTGCCACAGTCAAACAGGGGGAGGGTTCCTACGAGCAGTACTTC
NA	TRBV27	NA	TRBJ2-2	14	CASSLSTYTGELFF	TGTGCCAGCAGTTTAAGCACGTACACCGGGGAGCTGTTTTTT
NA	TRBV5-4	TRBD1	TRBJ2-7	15	CASSLWDRGSYEQYF	TGTGCCAGCAGCTTGTGGGACAGGGGATCCTACGAGCAGTACTTC
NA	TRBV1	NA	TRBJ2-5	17	CTSSQDLRTSRQETQYF	TGCACCAGCAGCCAAGATTTAAGGACTAGCAGGCAAGAGACCCAGTACTTC
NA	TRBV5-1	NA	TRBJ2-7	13	CASSSTGSYEQYF	TGCGCCAGCAGCTCCACAGGGTCCTACGAGCAGTACTTC
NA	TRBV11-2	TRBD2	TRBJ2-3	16	CASSLELAGSTDTQYF	TGTGCCAGCAGCTTAGAACTAGCGGGAAGCACAGATACGCAGTATTTT
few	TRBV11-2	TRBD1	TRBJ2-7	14	CASSGWTGGGEQYF	TGTGCCAGCAGCGGGTGGACAGGGGGAGGCGAGCAGTACTTC
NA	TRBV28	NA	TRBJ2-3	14	CASSQNPGRDTQYF	TGTGCCAGCAGCCAAAACCCAGGGCGAGATACGCAGTATTTT
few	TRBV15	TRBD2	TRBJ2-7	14	CATSRLAGSYEQYF	TGTGCCACCAGCAGACTAGCGGGGTCCTACGAGCAGTACTTC
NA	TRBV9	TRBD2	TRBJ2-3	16	CASSPRTSGRTDTQYF	TGTGCCAGCAGCCCCAGGACTAGCGGGAGGACAGATACGCAGTATTTT
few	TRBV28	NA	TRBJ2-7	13	CASSSTPHYEQYF	TGTGCCAGCAGCTCGACTCCTCACTACGAGCAGTACTTC
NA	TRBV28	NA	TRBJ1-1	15	CASSSPSGRSPEAFF	TGTGCCAGCAGTTCCCCCTCGGGTAGGAGCCCTGAAGCTTTCTTT
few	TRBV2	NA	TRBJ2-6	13	CASAGSGANVLTF	TGTGCCAGCGCAGGCTCTGGGGCCAACGTCCTGACTTTC
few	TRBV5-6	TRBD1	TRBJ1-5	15	CASSSGQYSNQPQHF	TGTGCCAGCAGCTCGGGACAGTATAGCAATCAGCCCCAGCATTTT
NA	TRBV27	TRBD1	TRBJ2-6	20	CASSSYGEGQGKSGANVLTF	TGTGCCAGCAGTTCATATGGGGAGGGACAGGGAAAGTCCGGGGCCAACGTCCTGACTTTC
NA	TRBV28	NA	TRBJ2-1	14	CASSSPNEYNEQFF	TGTGCCAGCAGTTCACCCAACGAGTACAATGAGCAGTTCTTC
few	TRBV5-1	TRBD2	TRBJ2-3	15	CASSPSGSSTDTQYF	TGCGCCAGCAGTCCTAGCGGGTCTAGCACAGATACGCAGTATTTT
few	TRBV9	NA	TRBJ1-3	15	CASSVAAGAGNTIYF	TGTGCCAGCAGCGTAGCGGCCGGGGCTGGAAACACCATATATTTT
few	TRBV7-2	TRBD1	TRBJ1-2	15	CASSPDRGKNYGYTF	TGTGCCAGCAGCCCGGACAGGGGGAAGAACTATGGCTACACCTTC
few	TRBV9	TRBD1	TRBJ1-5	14	CASSQGQSNQPQHF	TGTGCCAGCAGCCAGGGACAGAGCAATCAGCCCCAGCATTTT
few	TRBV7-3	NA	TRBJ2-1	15	CASSPGEAGNNEQFF	TGTGCCAGCAGCCCTGGGGAGGCGGGAAACAATGAGCAGTTCTTC
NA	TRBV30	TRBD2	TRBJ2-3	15	CAWSAPRGETDTQYF	TGTGCCTGGAGTGCCCCCCGGGGGGAGACAGATACGCAGTATTTT
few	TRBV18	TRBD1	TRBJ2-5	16	CASSLVTGTGRETQYF	TGTGCCAGCTCCCTAGTCACCGGGACAGGAAGGGAGACCCAGTACTTC
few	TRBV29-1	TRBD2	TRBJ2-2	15	CSVSRLAGGTGELFF	TGCAGCGTCTCCCGACTAGCGGGAGGGACCGGGGAGCTGTTTTTT
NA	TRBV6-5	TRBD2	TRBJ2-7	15	CASSSNSGRIYEQYF	TGTGCCAGCAGTAGCAATAGCGGGAGAATCTACGAGCAGTACTTC
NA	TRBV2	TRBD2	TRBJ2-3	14	CASSPRERADTQYF	TGTGCCAGCAGCCCGCGGGAGAGAGCAGATACGCAGTATTTT
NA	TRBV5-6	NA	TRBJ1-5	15	CASSLGQVGNQPQHF	TGTGCCAGCAGCTTGGGACAGGTAGGAAATCAGCCCCAGCATTTT
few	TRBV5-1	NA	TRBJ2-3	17	CASSSIISGPITDTQYF	TGCGCCAGCAGCTCGATAATTAGCGGCCCCATCACAGATACGCAGTATTTT
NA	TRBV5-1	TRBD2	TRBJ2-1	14	CASRWLAGDGEQFF	TGCGCCAGCAGATGGCTAGCGGGAGATGGGGAGCAGTTCTTC
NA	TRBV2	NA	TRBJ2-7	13	CASSGGRSYEQYF	TGTGCCAGCAGTGGAGGTCGATCCTACGAGCAGTACTTC
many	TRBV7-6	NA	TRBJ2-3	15	CASSLAADWRDTQYF	TGTGCCAGCAGCTTAGCCGCTGACTGGAGGGATACGCAGTATTTT
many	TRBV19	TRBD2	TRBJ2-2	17	CASSPRREAPNTGELFF	TGTGCCAGTAGCCCAAGGCGGGAGGCCCCGAACACCGGGGAGCTGTTTTTT